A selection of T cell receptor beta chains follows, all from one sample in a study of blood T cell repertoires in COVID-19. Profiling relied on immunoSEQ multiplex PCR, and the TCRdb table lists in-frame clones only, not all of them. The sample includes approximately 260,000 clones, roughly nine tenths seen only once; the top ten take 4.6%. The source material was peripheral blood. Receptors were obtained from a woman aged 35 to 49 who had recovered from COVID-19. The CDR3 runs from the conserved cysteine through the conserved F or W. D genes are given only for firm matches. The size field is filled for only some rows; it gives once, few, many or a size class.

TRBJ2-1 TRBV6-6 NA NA CASRYTGTWWEQFF TGTGCCAGCAGATATACGGGAACCTGGTGGGAGCAGTTCTTC
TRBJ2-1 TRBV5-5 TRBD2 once CASSLVGGSYNEQFF TGTGCCAGCAGCTTGGTGGGGGGGTCCTACAATGAGCAGTTCTTC
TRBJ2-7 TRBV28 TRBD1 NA CASSRTGHEQYF TGTGCCAGCAGCAGGACAGGGCACGAGCAGTACTTC
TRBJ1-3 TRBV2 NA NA CASSVKGPHSGNTIYF TGTGCCAGCAGTGTAAAGGGGCCCCATAGCGGAAACACCATATATTTT
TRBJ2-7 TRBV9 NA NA CASSVNQGSPYEQYF TGTGCCAGCAGCGTAAATCAGGGGTCCCCCTACGAGCAGTACTTC
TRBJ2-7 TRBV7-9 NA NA CASSSVYEQYF TGTGCCAGCAGCTCAGTGTACGAGCAGTACTTC
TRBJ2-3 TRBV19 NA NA CASRAKQGSSTDTQYF TGTGCCAGTAGAGCAAAACAGGGTTCTAGCACAGATACGCAGTATTTT
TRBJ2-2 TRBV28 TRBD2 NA CASISGGITGELFF TGTGCCAGCATCAGCGGGGGGATCACCGGGGAGCTGTTTTTT
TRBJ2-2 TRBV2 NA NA CASRDPGVPNTGELFF TGTGCCAGCAGGGACCCAGGGGTTCCGAACACCGGGGAGCTGTTTTTT
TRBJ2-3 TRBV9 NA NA CASSAWGSTYTDTQYF TGTGCCAGCAGCGCCTGGGGCTCAACCTACACAGATACGCAGTATTTT
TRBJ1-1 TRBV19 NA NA CASGLQGLEAFF TGTGCCAGTGGCCTACAGGGCCTTGAAGCTTTCTTT
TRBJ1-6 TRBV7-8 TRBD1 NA CASSRDRGALHF TGTGCCAGCAGCCGAGACAGGGGGGCCCTCCACTTT
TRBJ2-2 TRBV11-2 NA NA CASSLVPFSHFSTGELFF TGTGCCAGCAGCTTAGTACCGTTTAGCCATTTCTCAACCGGGGAGCTGTTTTTT
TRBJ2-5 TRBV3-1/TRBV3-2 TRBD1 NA CASSQYAGGGQETQYF TGTGCCAGCAGCCAATACGCAGGGGGCGGCCAAGAGACCCAGTACTTC
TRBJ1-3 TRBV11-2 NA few CASSPVPRTDGNTIYF TGTGCCAGCAGCCCAGTTCCCCGGACAGACGGAAACACCATATATTTT
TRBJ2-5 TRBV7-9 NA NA CASSFNSEEEAQYF TGTGCCAGCAGCTTTAATTCGGAAGAGGAGGCCCAGTACTTC
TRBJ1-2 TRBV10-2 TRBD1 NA CASSEPQGQGGTNYGYTF TGCGCCAGCAGTGAGCCTCAGGGACAGGGGGGGACTAACTATGGCTACACCTTC
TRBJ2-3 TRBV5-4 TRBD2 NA CASSFWLAGADTQYF TGTGCCAGCAGCTTTTGGCTAGCGGGAGCAGATACGCAGTATTTT
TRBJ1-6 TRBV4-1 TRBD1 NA CASSQRDRGLGSPLHF TGCGCCAGCAGCCAACGGGACAGGGGGCTGGGTTCACCCCTCCACTTT
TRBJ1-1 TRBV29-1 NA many CSVADSGIEAFF TGCAGCGTTGCGGACAGCGGGATCGAAGCTTTCTTT
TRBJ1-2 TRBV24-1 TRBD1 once CATSDPGQGGYTF TGTGCCACCAGTGATCCTGGACAGGGTGGCTACACCTTC
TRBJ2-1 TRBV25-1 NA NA CASSDVPSYNEQFF TGTGCCAGCAGTGATGTTCCATCCTACAATGAGCAGTTCTTC
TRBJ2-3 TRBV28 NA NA CASKLQGNRADTQYF TGTGCCAGCAAACTTCAGGGTAATCGGGCAGATACGCAGTATTTT
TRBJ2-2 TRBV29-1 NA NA CSAGSGTGELFF TGCAGCGCTGGAAGCGGTACCGGGGAGCTGTTTTTT
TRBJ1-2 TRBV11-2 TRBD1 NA CASSLVGYQGDGYTF TGTGCCAGCAGCTTAGTAGGTTATCAGGGGGATGGCTACACCTTC
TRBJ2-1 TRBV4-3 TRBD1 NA CASSQLGQGASEQFF TGCGCCAGCAGCCAATTGGGACAGGGGGCTAGTGAGCAGTTCTTC
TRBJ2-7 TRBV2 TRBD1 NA CASSGRTGLSEQYF TGTGCCAGCAGTGGCCGGACAGGGCTGTCCGAGCAGTACTTC
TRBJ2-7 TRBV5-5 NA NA CASSLFARGISYEQYF TGTGCCAGCAGCTTGTTTGCCAGGGGAATTTCCTACGAGCAGTACTTC